The source of this T cell receptor beta chain is a study of response to subunit inactivated influenza vaccine. The table lists this clonotype with a few counts. TCRdb passed the RT-PCR reads through MiXCR, listing each CDR3 protein once. Of about half a million distinct CDR3 sequences listed, 9.5% to 12% are singletons. The germline CDR1 and CDR2 sequences are SNHLY and FYNNEI. The CDR3 is made up of 14 amino acids. The trim removed 8 bases at V and 0 bases at J, leaving 7 bases unmatched. V usage is TRBV2 and J usage is TRBJ2-7; TRBD1 aligns across 7 bases. The sequencing here drew on PBMCs from blood, taken around seven weeks after vaccination. The receptor's source is a man aged 50 to 60 who received an inactivated influenza vaccine. CDR3 in amino acids: CASLRQGSSYEQYF. The CDR3, as DNA: TGTGCCAGCCTACGACAGGGATCCTCCTACGAGCAGTACTTC.